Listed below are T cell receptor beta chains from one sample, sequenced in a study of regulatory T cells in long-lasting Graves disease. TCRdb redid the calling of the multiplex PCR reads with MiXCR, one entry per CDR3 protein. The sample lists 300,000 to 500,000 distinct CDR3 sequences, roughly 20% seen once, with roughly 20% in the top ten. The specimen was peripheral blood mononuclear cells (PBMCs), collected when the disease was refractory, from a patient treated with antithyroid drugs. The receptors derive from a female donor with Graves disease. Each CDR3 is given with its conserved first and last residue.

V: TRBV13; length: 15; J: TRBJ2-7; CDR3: CASSPTEGHSYEQYF
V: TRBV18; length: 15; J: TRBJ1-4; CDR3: CASSPRPQGSEKLFF
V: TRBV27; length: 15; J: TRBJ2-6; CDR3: CASSPARSGANVLTF
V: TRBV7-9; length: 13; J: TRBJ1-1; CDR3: CASSSPGNPEAFF
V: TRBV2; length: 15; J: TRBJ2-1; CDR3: CASSESGSSYNEQFF
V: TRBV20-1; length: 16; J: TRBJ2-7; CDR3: CSARDLRRQGDFEQYF
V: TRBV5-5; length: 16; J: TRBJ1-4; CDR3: CASSNWEAGFNEKLFF
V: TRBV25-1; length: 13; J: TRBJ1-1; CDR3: CASSELLNTEAFF
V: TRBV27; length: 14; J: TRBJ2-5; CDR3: CASRGQGASETQYF
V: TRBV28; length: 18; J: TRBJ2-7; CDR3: CASSLYLAPREGRYEQYF
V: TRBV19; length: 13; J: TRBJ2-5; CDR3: CASSIGPTETQYF
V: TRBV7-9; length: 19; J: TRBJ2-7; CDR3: CASRSGTLTTSGRADEQYF
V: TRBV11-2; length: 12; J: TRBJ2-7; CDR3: CASSLDRGQQYF
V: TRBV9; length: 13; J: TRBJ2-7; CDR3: CASSSDDSYEQYF
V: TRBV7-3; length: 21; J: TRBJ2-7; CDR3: CASSLTGSGGLALSSSYEQYF
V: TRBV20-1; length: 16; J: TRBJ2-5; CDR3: CSARPSAGGWRETQYF
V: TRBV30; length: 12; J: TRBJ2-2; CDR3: CAWSFYTGELFF
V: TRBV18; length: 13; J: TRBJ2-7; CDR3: CASSRFTGDEQYF
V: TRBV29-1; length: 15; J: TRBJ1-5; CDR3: CSVVVGGTSNQPQHF
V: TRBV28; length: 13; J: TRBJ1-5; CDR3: CASSRQAGQPQHF
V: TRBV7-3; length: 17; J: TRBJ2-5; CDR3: CASSFLGLQGTGETQYF
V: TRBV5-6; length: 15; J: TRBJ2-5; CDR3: CASSLGVVSGETQYF
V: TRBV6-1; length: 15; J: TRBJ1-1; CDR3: CASSEGTTRNTEAFF
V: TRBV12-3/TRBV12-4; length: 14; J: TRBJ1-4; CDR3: CASRRRQGSEKLFF